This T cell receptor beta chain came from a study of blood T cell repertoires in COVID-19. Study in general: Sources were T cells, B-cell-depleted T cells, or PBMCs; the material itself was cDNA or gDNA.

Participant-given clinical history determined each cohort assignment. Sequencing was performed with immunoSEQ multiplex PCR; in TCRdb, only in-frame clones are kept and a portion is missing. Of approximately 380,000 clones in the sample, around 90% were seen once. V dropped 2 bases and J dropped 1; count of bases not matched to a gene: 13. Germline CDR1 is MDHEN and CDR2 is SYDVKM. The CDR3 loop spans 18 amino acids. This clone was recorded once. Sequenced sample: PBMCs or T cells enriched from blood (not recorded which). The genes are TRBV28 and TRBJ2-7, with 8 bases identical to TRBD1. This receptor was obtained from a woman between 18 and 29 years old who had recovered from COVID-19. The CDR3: CASSLKDREPTWSYEQYF. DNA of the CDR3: TGTGCCAGCAGTTTAAAGGACAGGGAACCCACCTGGTCCTACGAGCAGTACTTC.